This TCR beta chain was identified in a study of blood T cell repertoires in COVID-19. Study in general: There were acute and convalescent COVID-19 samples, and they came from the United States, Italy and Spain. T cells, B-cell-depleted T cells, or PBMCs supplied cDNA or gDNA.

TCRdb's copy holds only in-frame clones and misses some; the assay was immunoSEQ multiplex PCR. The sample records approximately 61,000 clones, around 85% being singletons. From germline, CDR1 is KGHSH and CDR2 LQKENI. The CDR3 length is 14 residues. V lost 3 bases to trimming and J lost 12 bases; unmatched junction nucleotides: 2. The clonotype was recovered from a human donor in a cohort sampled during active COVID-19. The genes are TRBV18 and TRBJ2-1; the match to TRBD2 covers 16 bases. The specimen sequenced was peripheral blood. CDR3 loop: CASSPGTSGRGQFF. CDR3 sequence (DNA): TGTGCCAGCTCACCTGGGACTAGCGGGAGGGGGCAGTTCTTC.